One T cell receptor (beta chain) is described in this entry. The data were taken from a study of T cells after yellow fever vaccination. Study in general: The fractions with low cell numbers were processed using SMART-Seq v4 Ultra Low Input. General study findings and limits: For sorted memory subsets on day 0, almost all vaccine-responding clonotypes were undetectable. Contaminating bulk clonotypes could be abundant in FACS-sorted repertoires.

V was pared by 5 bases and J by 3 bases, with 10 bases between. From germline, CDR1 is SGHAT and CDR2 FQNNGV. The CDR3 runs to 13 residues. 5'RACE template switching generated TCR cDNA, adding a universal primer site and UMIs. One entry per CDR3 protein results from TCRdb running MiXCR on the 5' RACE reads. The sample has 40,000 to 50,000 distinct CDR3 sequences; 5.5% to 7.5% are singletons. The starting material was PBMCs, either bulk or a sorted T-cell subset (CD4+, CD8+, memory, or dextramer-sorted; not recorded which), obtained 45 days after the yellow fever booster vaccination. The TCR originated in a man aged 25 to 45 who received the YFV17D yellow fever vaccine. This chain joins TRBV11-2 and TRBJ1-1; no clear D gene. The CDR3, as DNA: TGTGCCAGCAGCCGGTTGGGGTACACTGAAGCTTTCTTT. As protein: CASSRLGYTEAFF.